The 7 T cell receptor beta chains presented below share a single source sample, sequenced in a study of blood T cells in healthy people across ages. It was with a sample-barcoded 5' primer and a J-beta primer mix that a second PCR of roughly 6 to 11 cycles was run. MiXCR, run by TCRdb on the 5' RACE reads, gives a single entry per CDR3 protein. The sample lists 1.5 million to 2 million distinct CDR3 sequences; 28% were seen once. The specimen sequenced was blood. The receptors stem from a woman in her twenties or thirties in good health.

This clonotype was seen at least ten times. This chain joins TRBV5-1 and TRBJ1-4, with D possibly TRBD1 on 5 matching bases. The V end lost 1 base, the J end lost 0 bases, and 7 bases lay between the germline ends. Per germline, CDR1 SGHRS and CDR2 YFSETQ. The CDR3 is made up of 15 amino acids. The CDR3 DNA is TGCGCCAGCAGCTTGACAGGCGCAACTAATGAAAAACTGTTTTTT. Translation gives CASSLTGATNEKLFF. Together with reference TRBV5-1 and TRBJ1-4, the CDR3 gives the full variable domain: KAGVTQTPRYLIKTRGQQVTLSCSPISGHRSVSWYQQTPGQGLQFLFEYFSETQRNKGNFPGRFSGRQFSNSRSEMNVSTLELGDSALYLCASSLTGATNEKLFFGSGTQLSVL.

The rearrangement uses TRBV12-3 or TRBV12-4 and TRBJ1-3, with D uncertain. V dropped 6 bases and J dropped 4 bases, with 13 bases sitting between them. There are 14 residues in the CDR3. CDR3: CASSPSAGGNTIYF. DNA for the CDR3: TGTGCCAGCAGCCCCTCCGCTGGAGGAAACACCATATATTTT.

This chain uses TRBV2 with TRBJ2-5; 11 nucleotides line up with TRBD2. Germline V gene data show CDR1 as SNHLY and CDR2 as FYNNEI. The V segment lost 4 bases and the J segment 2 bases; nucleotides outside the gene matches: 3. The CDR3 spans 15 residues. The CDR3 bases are TGTGCCAGCAGTGGACTAGCGGGGAATCAAGAGACCCAGTACTTC. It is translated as CASSGLAGNQETQYF.

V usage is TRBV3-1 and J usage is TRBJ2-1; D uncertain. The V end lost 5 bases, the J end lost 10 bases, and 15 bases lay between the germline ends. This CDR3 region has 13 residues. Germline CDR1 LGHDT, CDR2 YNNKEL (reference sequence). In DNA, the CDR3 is TGTGCCAGCAGCAAGGACCGCCGTGGGGAGCAGTTCTTC. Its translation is CASSKDRRGEQFF.

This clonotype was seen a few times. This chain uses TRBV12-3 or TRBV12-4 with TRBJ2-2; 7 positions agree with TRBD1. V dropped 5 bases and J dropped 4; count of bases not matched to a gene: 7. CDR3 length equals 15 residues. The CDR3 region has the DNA TGTGCCAGCAGTCCAGACAGGGCGGGCACCGGGGAGCTGTTTTTT. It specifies CASSPDRAGTGELFF.

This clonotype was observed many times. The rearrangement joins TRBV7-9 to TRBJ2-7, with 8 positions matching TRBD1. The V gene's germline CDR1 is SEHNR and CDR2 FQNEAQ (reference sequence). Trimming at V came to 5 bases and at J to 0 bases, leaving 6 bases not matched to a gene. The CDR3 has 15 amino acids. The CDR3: CASSPRDRPSYEQYF. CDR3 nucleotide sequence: TGTGCCAGCAGCCCTCGGGACAGGCCCTCCTACGAGCAGTACTTC.

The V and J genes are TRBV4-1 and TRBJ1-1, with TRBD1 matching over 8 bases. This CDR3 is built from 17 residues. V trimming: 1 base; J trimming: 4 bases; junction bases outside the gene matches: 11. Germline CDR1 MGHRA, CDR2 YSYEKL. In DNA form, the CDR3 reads TGCGCCAGCAGCCAAGGGGAGACAGGGGAGTATGGCACTGAAGCTTTCTTT. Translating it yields CASSQGETGEYGTEAFF.